What follows are 9 T cell receptor beta chains derived from one specimen sequenced in a study of PD-1 blockade in classical Hodgkin lymphoma. Libraries were prepared by immunoSEQ multiplex PCR; TCRdb keeps only in-frame clonotypes and omits some of them. The table includes around 19,000 clones, 65% to 80% detected once. In every patient, relapse followed autologous stem cell transplantation, while exposure to brentuximab vedotin differed. The sequencing used peripheral blood mononuclear cells (PBMCs), collected before the second cycle of nivolumab. The receptors come from a human donor with classical Hodgkin lymphoma.

V is TRBV19 and J is TRBJ2-2; perhaps TRBD2 as D (5 bases). V lost 0 bases, J lost 4 bases, and 15 bases lay in between. The CDR3 loop spans 17 amino acids. CDR1 is LNHDA, CDR2 SQIVND, per germline (reference sequence). The CDR3 here is CASSIDRAVEGTGELFF. CDR3 DNA sequence: TGTGCCAGTAGTATAGATCGGGCGGTAGAGGGCACCGGGGAGCTGTTTTTT. Variable domain in full (rest from reference TRBV19 and TRBJ2-2): DGGITQSPKYLFRKEGQNVTLSCEQNLNHDAMYWYRQDPGQGLRLIYYSQIVNDFQKGDIAEGYSVSREKKESFPLTVTSAQKNPTAFYLCASSIDRAVEGTGELFFGEGSRLTVL.

The CDR3 region is CASSYTKSPVGYTF. The CDR3 DNA sequence: TGTGCCAGCAGTTATACCAAGAGCCCGGTTGGCTACACCTTC. The chain is built from TRBV27 and TRBJ1-2; the D is unclear. Germline V gene data show CDR1 as MNHEY and CDR2 as SMNVEV (reference sequence). This CDR3 has 14 residues. V was pared by 4 bases and J by 7 bases, with 16 bases between.

V gene TRBV10-3 combines with J gene TRBJ2-4; D is undetermined. Germline-derived CDR1 and CDR2 are ENHRY and SYGVKD. Trimming pared 4 bases from V and 5 bases from J, leaving 12 bases between. The CDR3 consists of 14 residues. In nucleotides, the CDR3 is TGTGCCATCAGTGGGGTAGGAGCGCAAAACATTCAGTACTTC. Translating gives CAISGVGAQNIQYF.

The chain is built from TRBV5-1 and TRBJ2-2; no clear D gene. CDR3 length: 15 residues. V lost 2 bases and J lost 2, with 10 bases in between. CDR1 is SGHRS, CDR2 YFSETQ, per germline. The CDR3 loop reads CASSFLGINTGELFF. CDR3 sequence (DNA): TGCGCCAGCAGCTTCTTGGGGATAAACACCGGGGAGCTGTTTTTT.

This clone was observed a handful of times. Its ends do not fully match the called genes, so a read error is possible. This chain links TRBV29-1 with TRBJ2-1; 8 nucleotides agree with TRBD2. The CDR3 is 15 residues long. In germline, CDR1 is SQVTM, CDR2 ANQGSEA. CDR3 amino acids: CSVQETSVPYNEQFF. The CDR3 nucleotides are TGCAGCGTTCAAGAGACTAGCGTACCCTACAATGAGCAGTTCTTC.

This sequence joins TRBV13 and TRBJ2-7; 8 bases line up with TRBD2. The CDR3 extends over 16 amino acids. Losses at the gene ends were 5 bases for V and 3 bases for J; bases not matched to a gene: 12. Germline V gene lookup returns CDR1 PRHDT and CDR2 FYEKMQ (reference sequence). CDR3 in amino acids: CASSRAAGETFYEQYF. CDR3 nucleotides: TGTGCCAGCAGCAGAGCAGCGGGAGAAACCTTCTACGAGCAGTACTTC.

The chain couples TRBV6-6 to TRBJ2-1, with TRBD2 matching 11 bases. J was trimmed by 5 bases and V by 7 bases; bases with no gene match: 4. This CDR3 contains 14 residues. Germline CDR1 reads MNHNY; CDR2 reads SVGAGI (reference sequence). CDR3 DNA sequence: TGTGCCAGCATAACTAGCGGGAGTCACAATGAGCAGTTCTTC. It is translated as CASITSGSHNEQFF.

The rearrangement uses TRBV2 and TRBJ2-4, with 10 bases lining up with TRBD1. This CDR3 comprises 17 residues. CDR1 SNHLY and CDR2 FYNNEI come from the germline V gene. V trimming: 1 base; J trimming: 5 bases; junction bases outside the gene matches: 8. CDR3 protein: CASSEGAGTGVENIQYF. The CDR3 DNA reads as TGTGCCAGCAGTGAAGGGGCAGGGACAGGGGTAGAAAACATTCAGTACTTC.

V and J are TRBV27 and TRBJ2-1; D might be TRBD2 (5 bases). Between the trimmed V and J ends, which lost 3 bases and 4 bases, there was a span of 7 bases. The length of the CDR3 is 13 residues. Germline V gives CDR1 MNHEY, CDR2 SMNVEV (reference sequence). CDR3 loop: CASSFDYYNEQFF. CDR3 in DNA: TGTGCCAGCAGTTTTGACTATTACAATGAGCAGTTCTTC.